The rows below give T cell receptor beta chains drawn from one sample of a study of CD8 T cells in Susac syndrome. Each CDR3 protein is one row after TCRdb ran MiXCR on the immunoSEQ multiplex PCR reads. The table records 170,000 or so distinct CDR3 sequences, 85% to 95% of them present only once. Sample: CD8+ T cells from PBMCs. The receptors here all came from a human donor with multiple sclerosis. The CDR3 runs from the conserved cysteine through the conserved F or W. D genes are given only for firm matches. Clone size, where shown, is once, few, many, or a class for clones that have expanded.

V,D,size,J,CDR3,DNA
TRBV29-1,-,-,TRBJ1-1,CSVEGYSAENTEAFF,TGCAGCGTTGAAGGTTACAGCGCTGAGAACACTGAAGCTTTCTTT
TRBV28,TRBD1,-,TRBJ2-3,CASSEGQGGDTQYF,TGTGCCAGCAGCGAGGGACAGGGGGGCGATACGCAGTATTTT
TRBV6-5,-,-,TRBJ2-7,CASSWGLLAGSYEQYF,TGTGCCAGCAGTTGGGGGTTACTAGCCGGTTCCTACGAGCAGTACTTC
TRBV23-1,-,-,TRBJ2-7,CASSLTTTYEQYF,TGCGCCAGCAGTCTAACAACCACCTACGAGCAGTACTTC
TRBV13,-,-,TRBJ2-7,CASSSDRSYEQYF,TGTGCCAGCAGTTCGGACAGATCCTACGAGCAGTACTTC
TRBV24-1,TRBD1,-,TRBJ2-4,CATSADRVRDIQYF,TGTGCCACCAGTGCCGACAGGGTGCGAGACATTCAGTACTTC
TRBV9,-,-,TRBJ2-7,CASSVSGVAEQYF,TGTGCCAGCAGCGTATCGGGGGTAGCCGAGCAGTACTTC
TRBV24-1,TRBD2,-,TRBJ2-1,CATSDSSGGSYNEQFF,TGTGCCACCAGTGATAGCAGCGGGGGGAGCTACAATGAGCAGTTCTTC
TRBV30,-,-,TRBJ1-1,CAWGDLNTEAFF,TGTGCCTGGGGTGACCTGAACACTGAAGCTTTCTTT
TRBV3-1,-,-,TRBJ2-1,CASSQGSGGGYNEQFF,TGTGCCAGCAGCCAAGGGTCAGGGGGAGGGTACAATGAGCAGTTCTTC
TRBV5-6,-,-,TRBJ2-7,CASSHVRGFHEQYF,TGTGCCAGCAGCCACGTCAGGGGTTTCCACGAGCAGTACTTC
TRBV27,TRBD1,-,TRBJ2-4,CASSLTGGADIQYF,TGTGCCAGCAGTTTAACAGGGGGCGCGGACATTCAGTACTTC
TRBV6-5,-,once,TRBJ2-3,CASSTDGTDTQYF,TGTGCCAGCAGTACCGACGGAACAGATACGCAGTATTTT
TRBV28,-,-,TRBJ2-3,CASSFGSSKTDTQYF,TGTGCCAGCAGTTTCGGGAGTAGTAAGACAGATACGCAGTATTTT
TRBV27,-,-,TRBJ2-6,CASSLRDGASGANVLTF,TGTGCCAGCAGTCTCAGGGACGGAGCCTCTGGGGCCAACGTCCTGACTTTC
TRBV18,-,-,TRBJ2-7,CASSPQTSTLYEQYF,TGTGCCAGCTCACCTCAAACGTCTACCCTATACGAGCAGTACTTC
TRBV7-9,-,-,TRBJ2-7,CASTTSGEQYF,TGTGCCTCAACAACTAGTGGCGAGCAGTACTTC
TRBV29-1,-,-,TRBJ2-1,CSGGPNEQFF,TGCAGCGGGGGGCCTAATGAGCAGTTCTTC
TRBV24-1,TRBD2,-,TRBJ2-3,CATSEFPLAGETDTQYF,TGTGCCACCAGTGAGTTCCCCCTAGCGGGAGAGACAGATACGCAGTATTTT
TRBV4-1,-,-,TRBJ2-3,CASSQGPQGDTQYF,TGCGCCAGCAGCCAAGGTCCCCAGGGGGATACGCAGTATTTT
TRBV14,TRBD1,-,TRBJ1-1,CASSPSDRIFTEAFF,TGTGCCAGCAGCCCCTCGGACAGGATATTCACTGAAGCTTTCTTT
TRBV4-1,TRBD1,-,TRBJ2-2,CASSYRGFGTGELFF,TGCGCCAGCAGCTACAGGGGTTTCGGGACCGGGGAGCTGTTTTTT
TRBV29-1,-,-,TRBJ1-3,CSVGTDGNTIYF,TGCAGCGTTGGGACGGACGGAAACACCATATATTTT
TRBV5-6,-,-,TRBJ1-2,CASSLPRNYGYTF,TGTGCCAGCAGCTTACCGAGAAACTATGGCTACACCTTC
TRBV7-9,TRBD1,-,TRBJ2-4,CASSYGTGNIQYF,TGTGCCAGCAGCTACGGGACAGGGAACATTCAGTACTTC
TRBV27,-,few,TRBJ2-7,CASSLTAYYEQYF,TGTGCCAGCAGTTTAACAGCCTACTACGAGCAGTACTTC
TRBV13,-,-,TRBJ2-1,CASTPWDRNSYNEQFF,TGTGCCAGCACCCCCTGGGATCGGAACTCCTACAATGAGCAGTTCTTC
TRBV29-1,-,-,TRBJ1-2,CNVGGDYGYTF,TGCAACGTTGGAGGGGACTATGGCTACACCTTC
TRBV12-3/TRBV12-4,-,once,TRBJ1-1,CASIIDSSNTEAFF,TGTGCCAGCATCATAGACAGCTCTAACACTGAAGCTTTCTTT
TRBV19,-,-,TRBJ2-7,CASSQHYSTTYEQYF,TGTGCCAGTAGCCAACATTATTCGACTACCTACGAGCAGTACTTC
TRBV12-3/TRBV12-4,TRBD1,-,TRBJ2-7,CASSSRYRGMSYEQYF,TGTGCCAGCAGTTCCCGCTACAGGGGCATGTCCTACGAGCAGTACTTC
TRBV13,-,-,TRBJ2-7,CASSQSGLFPYEQYF,TGTGCCAGCAGCCAATCGGGACTCTTTCCCTACGAGCAGTACTTC
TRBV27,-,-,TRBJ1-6,CASKTGENSPLHF,TGTGCCAGTAAGACAGGAGAAAATTCACCCCTCCACTTT
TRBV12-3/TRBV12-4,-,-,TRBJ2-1,CASSLLWYEQFF,TGTGCCAGCAGTTTGTTATGGTATGAGCAGTTCTTC
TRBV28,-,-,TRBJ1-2,CASSLGPGYTF,TGTGCCAGCAGTTTGGGCCCTGGCTACACCTTC
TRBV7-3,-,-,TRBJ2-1,CASTTPGTYNEQFF,TGTGCCAGCACGACCCCAGGAACCTACAATGAGCAGTTCTTC
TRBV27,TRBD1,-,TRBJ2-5,CASKQFSDRGQWETQYF,TGTGCCAGCAAACAATTCTCGGACAGGGGGCAGTGGGAGACCCAGTACTTC
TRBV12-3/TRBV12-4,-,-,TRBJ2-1,CASSLYGASSYNEQFF,TGTGCCAGCAGTTTATATGGCGCGAGCTCCTACAATGAGCAGTTCTTC
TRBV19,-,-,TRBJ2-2,CASSIPGGTGELFF,TGTGCCAGTAGTATACCAGGGGGGACCGGGGAGCTGTTTTTT
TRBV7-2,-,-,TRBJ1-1,CASSHGTHMNTEAFF,TGTGCCAGCAGCCACGGGACTCACATGAACACTGAAGCTTTCTTT
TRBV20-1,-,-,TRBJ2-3,CSAKRQGNTDTQYF,TGCAGTGCTAAGCGGCAGGGAAACACAGATACGCAGTATTTT
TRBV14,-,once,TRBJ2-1,CASSQDISPSSYNEQFF,TGTGCCAGCAGCCAAGATATTTCCCCGAGCTCCTACAATGAGCAGTTCTTC
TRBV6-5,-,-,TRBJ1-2,CASSYQTPDRNNYGHTF,TGTGCCAGCAGTTATCAAACGCCGGACAGAAATAACTATGGCCACACCTTC
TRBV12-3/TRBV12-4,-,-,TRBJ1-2,CASSPPRGGYTF,TGTGCCAGCAGTCCGCCTAGGGGAGGCTACACCTTC
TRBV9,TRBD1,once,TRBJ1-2,CASSTNTGVGYGYTF,TGTGCCAGCAGCACTAATACAGGGGTTGGATACGGCTACACCTTC
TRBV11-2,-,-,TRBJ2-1,CASSPLNEQFF,TGTGCCAGCAGCCCCCTTAATGAGCAGTTCTTC
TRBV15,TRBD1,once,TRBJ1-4,CATSRDVQGDEKLFF,TGTGCCACCAGCAGAGATGTACAGGGGGATGAAAAACTGTTTTTT
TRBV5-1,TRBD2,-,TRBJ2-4,CASSLAGLANKNIQYF,TGCGCCAGCAGCTTGGCCGGACTAGCCAACAAAAACATTCAGTACTTC
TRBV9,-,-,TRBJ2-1,CASSVFDEQFF,TGTGCCAGCAGCGTTTTCGATGAGCAGTTCTTC
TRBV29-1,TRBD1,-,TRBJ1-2,CSDRGGYTF,TGCAGCGACAGGGGTGGCTACACCTTC
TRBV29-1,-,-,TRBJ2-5,CSVASYRDKQETQYF,TGCAGCGTTGCATCTTACCGGGACAAGCAAGAGACCCAGTACTTC
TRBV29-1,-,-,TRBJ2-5,CSVEAFSGQETQYF,TGCAGCGTTGAAGCGTTCTCCGGCCAAGAGACCCAGTACTTC
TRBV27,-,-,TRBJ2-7,CASSLLRADYEQYF,TGTGCCAGCAGTTTACTCCGCGCGGACTACGAGCAGTACTTC
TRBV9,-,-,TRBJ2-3,CASSPRSVDTDTQYF,TGTGCCAGCAGCCCGCGGAGCGTGGACACAGATACGCAGTATTTT
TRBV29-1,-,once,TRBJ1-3,CSVFGSSGNTIYF,TGCAGCGTTTTCGGGAGCTCTGGAAACACCATATATTTT
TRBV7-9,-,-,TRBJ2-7,CASSPNERASYEQYF,TGTGCCAGCAGCCCAAACGAGCGGGCGTCCTACGAGCAGTACTTC
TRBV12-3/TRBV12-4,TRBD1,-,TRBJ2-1,CASSVHIRVRGLDNEQFF,TGTGCCAGCAGTGTGCATATACGGGTCAGGGGGCTCGACAATGAGCAGTTCTTC
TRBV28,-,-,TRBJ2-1,CASSLVADNEQFF,TGTGCCAGCAGTTTAGTGGCGGACAATGAGCAGTTCTTC
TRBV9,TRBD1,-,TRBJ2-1,CASSAGQIYNEQFF,TGTGCCAGCAGCGCGGGACAGATCTACAATGAGCAGTTCTTC
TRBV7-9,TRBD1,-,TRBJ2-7,CASSLDRGREQYF,TGTGCCAGCAGCTTGGACAGGGGGCGTGAGCAGTACTTC